Presented here are 3 T cell receptor beta chains from one specimen sequenced in a study of blood T cell repertoires in COVID-19. This table comes from immunoSEQ multiplex PCR, and its TCRdb copy is limited to in-frame clones, with some not included. The data contain 200,000 to 250,000 clones, around 86% of them seen just once; the ten biggest clones take up around 1.6%. Sequencing input: peripheral blood. The origin of the receptors is a woman aged 55-69 years who had recovered from COVID-19.

The CDR3 DNA reads as TGTGCCAGCAGCAAAGGGACAGCTAACTATGGCTACACCTTC. Amino acid sequence: CASSKGTANYGYTF. This sequence joins TRBV9 and TRBJ1-2, with TRBD1 identical over 7 bases. Looked up from germline, CDR1 is SGDLS and CDR2 is YYNGEE. The trim removed 4 bases at V and 0 bases at J, leaving 3 bases unmatched. The CDR3 covers 14 residues.

This clone was recorded a few times. This sequence joins TRBV9 and TRBJ1-2; perhaps TRBD1 as D (5 bases). The CDR3 covers 15 residues. Trimming took off 0 bases at V and 6 bases at J, with 15 bases between the two ends. Per the germline V gene, CDR1 is SGDLS and CDR2 is YYNGEE. CDR3: CASSVEAGWNDGYTF. CDR3 DNA: TGTGCCAGCAGCGTAGAGGCAGGGTGGAATGATGGCTACACCTTC.

The chain employs TRBV5-4 and TRBJ2-1; 10 nucleotides match TRBD1. V dropped 2 bases and J dropped 8; count of bases not matched to a gene: 7. Germline V gene sequence: CDR1 SGHNT, CDR2 YYREEE (reference sequence). This CDR3 region has 15 residues. CDR3 in amino acids: CASSLVGQGLHEQFF. The CDR3 nucleotides read TGTGCCAGCAGCTTAGTGGGACAGGGGCTCCATGAGCAGTTCTTC. The full variable domain, rest sourced from reference TRBV5-4 and TRBJ2-1, is ETGVTQSPTHLIKTRGQQVTLRCSSQSGHNTVSWYQQALGQGPQFIFQYYREEENGRGNFPPRFSGLQFPNYSSELNVNALELDDSALYLCASSLVGQGLHEQFFGPGTRLTVL.